These T cell receptor beta chains were read from a single sample in a study of blood T cell repertoires in COVID-19. Profiled with immunoSEQ multiplex PCR; TCRdb holds only in-frame clones, not every one. The table lists over 90,000 clones, over 75% of them singletons, with less than 20% in the top ten. Sequenced: peripheral blood. These receptors were collected from a human donor in a cohort sampled during active COVID-19. The CDR3 runs from the conserved cysteine through the conserved F or W.

>TRBV9|TRBJ2-2
CASSVGSGTSGLHTGELFF
>TRBV25-1|TRBJ1-5
CASSETGMGQPQHF
>TRBV6-5|TRBJ1-1
CASTEQPEAFF
>TRBV24-1|TRBJ1-2
CATSEPGQGVGGYTF
>TRBV3-1/TRBV3-2|TRBJ2-7
CASSQDLGFKLYEQYF
>TRBV6-2/TRBV6-3|TRBJ1-3
CASSYTRGNTIYF
>TRBV19|TRBJ2-1
CASSPNGGINEQFF
>TRBV4-2|TRBJ2-1
CASSQEGTSDYNEQFF
>TRBV10-3|TRBJ2-5
CAISESGSIQETQYF
>TRBV7-9|TRBJ2-1
CASSSAGTAYNEQFF
>TRBV10-1|TRBJ2-1
CASGQGSSYNEQFF
>TRBV23-1|TRBJ2-2
CASSHSTQGDTGELFF
>TRBV4-2|TRBJ2-7
CASSQDQARKYEQYF
>TRBV28|TRBJ1-5
CASSLRGKYDGVRNQPQHF
>TRBV28|TRBJ2-2
CASSGYRRAGRAGGTGELFF
>TRBV12-3/TRBV12-4|TRBJ1-1
CASSLVNTEAFF
>TRBV5-1|TRBJ2-7
CASSLGLAVYEQYF
>TRBV3-1/TRBV3-2|TRBJ2-1
CASSPWGRGHNEQFF
>TRBV10-3|TRBJ2-7
CAIGSGDRNEQYF
>TRBV18|TRBJ2-5
CASSTIVGQGETQYF
>TRBV9|TRBJ1-2
CASSAGTGGGYTF
>TRBV10-3|TRBJ2-7
CAIRRGRGLNEQYF
>TRBV5-6|TRBJ1-6
CASSLAGGNSPLHF
>TRBV6-5|TRBJ2-3
CASSYRVPDTQYF
>TRBV6-1|TRBJ2-1
CASSDPASSGASYNEQFF
>TRBV3-1/TRBV3-2|TRBJ2-1
CASSQARTANNEQFF
>TRBV28|TRBJ2-7
CASSRTSGPSYEQYF
>TRBV19|TRBJ2-1
CASSPGTANSYNEQFF
>TRBV7-2|TRBJ2-7
CASSPGRRAYEQYF
>TRBV11-2|TRBJ2-1
CASSLTGGADEQFF
>TRBV10-2|TRBJ2-1
CASRLAGNYNEQFF
>TRBV5-1|TRBJ2-7
CASSPRQGFSYEQYF
>TRBV3-1/TRBV3-2|TRBJ2-7
CASSQARRGYEQYF
>TRBV7-2|TRBJ1-4
CASSLGLDDREELFF
>TRBV28|TRBJ2-1
CASSLPGRTGQFF
>TRBV27|TRBJ1-5
CASSLSWNPRGIIWSNQPQHF
>TRBV25-1|TRBJ2-2
CASSDWTGDTGELFF
>TRBV3-1/TRBV3-2|TRBJ2-7
CASSPPEGEAGYEQYF
>TRBV19|TRBJ2-6
CASTARTGRDGANVLTF
>TRBV11-2|TRBJ1-2
CASSLVAANYGYTF
>TRBV13|TRBJ2-6
CASSFRVDSGANVLTF
>TRBV2|TRBJ1-1
CATGEGWVTEAFF
>TRBV9|TRBJ2-1
CATRGGTNNEQFF
>TRBV7-2|TRBJ1-3
CASSLVVSGNTIYF
>TRBV5-4|TRBJ1-1
CASSLARANTEAFF
>TRBV29-1|TRBJ1-1
CSVAQGAKAFF
>TRBV27|TRBJ2-2
CASSLRGQGYTGELFF
>TRBV3-1/TRBV3-2|TRBJ2-1
CASSQEPRAGQFF
>TRBV3-1/TRBV3-2|TRBJ2-2
CASRLSGRATGELFF